A single T cell receptor beta chain is shown here with its context. Germline V gene lookup returns CDR1 MNHNY and CDR2 SVGAGI (reference sequence). CDR3 length: 17 residues. V lost 6 bases to trimming and J lost 3 bases, with 23 bases between them. This specimen comes from a study of control samples from healthy donors and cancer patients. TCRdb keeps only in-frame clones here, not all; method: immunoSEQ multiplex PCR. The sample holds some 160,000 clones, around 96% seen once. The chain links TRBV6-6 to TRBJ1-2, with D perhaps matching TRBD1 (6 bases). This TCR was recovered from a middle-aged woman in good health. Sequencing input: blood. This CDR3 reads CASSRNLQGGRDYGYTF. The CDR3 DNA reads as TGTGCCAGCAGCCGAAACTTACAGGGAGGCCGTGACTATGGCTACACCTTC.